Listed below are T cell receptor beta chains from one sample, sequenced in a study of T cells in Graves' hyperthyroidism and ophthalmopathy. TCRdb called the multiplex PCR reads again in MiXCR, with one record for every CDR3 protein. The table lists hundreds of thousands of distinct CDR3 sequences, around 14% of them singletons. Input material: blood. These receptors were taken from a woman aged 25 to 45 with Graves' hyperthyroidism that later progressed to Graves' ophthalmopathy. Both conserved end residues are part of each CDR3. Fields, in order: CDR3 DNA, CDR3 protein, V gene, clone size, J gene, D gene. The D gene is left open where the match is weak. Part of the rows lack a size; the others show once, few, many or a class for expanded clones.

cdr3_nt: TGTGCCAGCAGCCCAGTAGCGGGAGGCACAGATACGCAGTATTTT
cdr3_aa: CASSPVAGGTDTQYF
v_call: TRBV7-3
clone_size: many
j_call: TRBJ2-3
d_call: TRBD2

cdr3_nt: TGTGCCAGCAGTGAATATGAGGGATCGTACCAAGAGACCCAGTACTTC
cdr3_aa: CASSEYEGSYQETQYF
v_call: TRBV25-1
clone_size: many
j_call: TRBJ2-5
d_call: .

cdr3_nt: TGTGCCAGCAGTTTGGCTAGCCGCAGAGTTGAGCAGTTCTTC
cdr3_aa: CASSLASRRVEQFF
v_call: TRBV12-3/TRBV12-4
clone_size: .
j_call: TRBJ2-1
d_call: .

cdr3_nt: TGTGCCAGCAGCCTCCAACAGGGGAGGCGCGACTTC
cdr3_aa: CASSLQQGRRDF
v_call: TRBV11-2
clone_size: many
j_call: TRBJ2-5
d_call: .

cdr3_nt: TGTGCCAGCAGTACCCCGTCCAGCGGGGGGACCTACGAGCAGTACTTC
cdr3_aa: CASSTPSSGGTYEQYF
v_call: TRBV6-1
clone_size: many
j_call: TRBJ2-7
d_call: TRBD2

cdr3_nt: TGTGCCAGCAGTCCGCCGGGACAGGGGCCCTATTACTACAATGAGCAGTTCTTC
cdr3_aa: CASSPPGQGPYYYNEQFF
v_call: TRBV28
clone_size: many
j_call: TRBJ2-1
d_call: TRBD1

cdr3_nt: TGCAGTGCTAGAGACCCCTCTAATACAGATACGCAGTATTTT
cdr3_aa: CSARDPSNTDTQYF
v_call: TRBV20-1
clone_size: many
j_call: TRBJ2-3
d_call: .

cdr3_nt: TGTGCCTGGAGTCAGGGGAACTATGGCTACACCTTC
cdr3_aa: CAWSQGNYGYTF
v_call: TRBV30
clone_size: many
j_call: TRBJ1-2
d_call: .

cdr3_nt: TGTGCCAGCAGTGACACTGGGGGGTCTTCGAACACTGAAGCTTTCTTT
cdr3_aa: CASSDTGGSSNTEAFF
v_call: TRBV9
clone_size: many
j_call: TRBJ1-1
d_call: .

cdr3_nt: TGTGCCAGCAGTTTATTACAAGAGAGGCCCTACGAGCAGTACTTC
cdr3_aa: CASSLLQERPYEQYF
v_call: TRBV28
clone_size: many
j_call: TRBJ2-7
d_call: .

cdr3_nt: TGTGCCAGCAGCGAGACCAGGGGATTGCCTTATGGCTACACCTTC
cdr3_aa: CASSETRGLPYGYTF
v_call: TRBV3-1
clone_size: many
j_call: TRBJ1-2
d_call: .

cdr3_nt: TGTGCCAGCAGCGTAGTGGACAGGAGGAACACTGAAGCTTTCTTT
cdr3_aa: CASSVVDRRNTEAFF
v_call: TRBV9
clone_size: few
j_call: TRBJ1-1
d_call: TRBD1

cdr3_nt: TGTGCCAGCAGCTCACTTGGGGCCGGGAACACTGAAGCTTTCTTT
cdr3_aa: CASSSLGAGNTEAFF
v_call: TRBV5-6
clone_size: many
j_call: TRBJ1-1
d_call: .

cdr3_nt: TGTGCCAGCAGCTTACGGCGAACCAGGGGTCATGAGACCCAGTACTTC
cdr3_aa: CASSLRRTRGHETQYF
v_call: TRBV11-2
clone_size: many
j_call: TRBJ2-5
d_call: .

cdr3_nt: TGCAGCGTTCTTCTGGCAGGGCAGAACACTGAAGCTTTCTTT
cdr3_aa: CSVLLAGQNTEAFF
v_call: TRBV29-1
clone_size: few
j_call: TRBJ1-1
d_call: .

cdr3_nt: TGTGCCAGCAGCGTTCTCCGGGACAGAAATGAAAAACTGTTTTTT
cdr3_aa: CASSVLRDRNEKLFF
v_call: TRBV28
clone_size: once
j_call: TRBJ1-4
d_call: TRBD1

cdr3_nt: TGTGCCACCGGGACATCGGATTCCTCTGGGGCCAACGTCCTGACTTTC
cdr3_aa: CATGTSDSSGANVLTF
v_call: TRBV24-1
clone_size: few
j_call: TRBJ2-6
d_call: .

cdr3_nt: TGTGCCAGCAGTTTATCGGGTTTTACGTTGGGGAGGACAGATACGCAGTATTTT
cdr3_aa: CASSLSGFTLGRTDTQYF
v_call: TRBV27
clone_size: many
j_call: TRBJ2-3
d_call: .

cdr3_nt: TGCGCCAGCAGCTCAGGGACAGGGGAGTACGAGCAGTACTTC
cdr3_aa: CASSSGTGEYEQYF
v_call: TRBV5-1
clone_size: .
j_call: TRBJ2-7
d_call: TRBD1

cdr3_nt: TGTGCCAGCAGTGAGCGTCGGTACACCGTCTACGAGCAGTACTTC
cdr3_aa: CASSERRYTVYEQYF
v_call: TRBV7-8
clone_size: many
j_call: TRBJ2-7
d_call: .

cdr3_nt: TGTGCCAGCAGGCCACCGGGACTAGCGGGAGGTTACGAGCAGTACTTC
cdr3_aa: CASRPPGLAGGYEQYF
v_call: TRBV27
clone_size: many
j_call: TRBJ2-7
d_call: TRBD2

cdr3_nt: TGCAGTGCAAAATCTGCCGGGACTAGCGGGAGGACTCAAGAGACCCAGTACTTC
cdr3_aa: CSAKSAGTSGRTQETQYF
v_call: TRBV20-1
clone_size: .
j_call: TRBJ2-5
d_call: TRBD2